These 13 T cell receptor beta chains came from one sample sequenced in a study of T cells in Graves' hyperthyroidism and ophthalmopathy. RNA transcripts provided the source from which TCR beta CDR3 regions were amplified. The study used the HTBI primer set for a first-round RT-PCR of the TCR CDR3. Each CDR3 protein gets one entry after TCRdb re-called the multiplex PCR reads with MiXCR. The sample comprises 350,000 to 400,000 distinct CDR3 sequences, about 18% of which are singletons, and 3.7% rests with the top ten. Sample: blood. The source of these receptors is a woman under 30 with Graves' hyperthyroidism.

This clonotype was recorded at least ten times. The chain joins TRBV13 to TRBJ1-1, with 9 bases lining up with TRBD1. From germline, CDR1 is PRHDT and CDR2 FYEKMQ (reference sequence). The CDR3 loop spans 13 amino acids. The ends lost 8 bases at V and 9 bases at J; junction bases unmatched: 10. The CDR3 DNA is TGTGCCAGCGGCTCCACCGGGACAGGGAAAGCTTTCTTT. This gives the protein CASGSTGTGKAFF.

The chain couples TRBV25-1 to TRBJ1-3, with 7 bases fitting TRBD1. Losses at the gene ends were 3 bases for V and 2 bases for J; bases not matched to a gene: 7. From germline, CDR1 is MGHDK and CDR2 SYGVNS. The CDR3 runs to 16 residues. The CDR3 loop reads CASSDRGLETGNTIYF. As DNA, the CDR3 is TGTGCCAGCAGTGATAGGGGGCTGGAGACTGGAAACACCATATATTTT.

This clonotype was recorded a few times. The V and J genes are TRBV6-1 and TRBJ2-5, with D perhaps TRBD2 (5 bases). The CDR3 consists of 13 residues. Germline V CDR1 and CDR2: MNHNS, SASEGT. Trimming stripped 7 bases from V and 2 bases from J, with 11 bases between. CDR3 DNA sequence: TGTGCCAGCACCGACTCGGGGCAAGAGACCCAGTACTTC. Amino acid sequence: CASTDSGQETQYF.

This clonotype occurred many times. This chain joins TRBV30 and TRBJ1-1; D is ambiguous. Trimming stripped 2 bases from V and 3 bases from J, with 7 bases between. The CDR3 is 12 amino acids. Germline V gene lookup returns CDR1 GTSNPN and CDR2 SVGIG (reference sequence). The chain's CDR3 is CAWSRVDTEAFF. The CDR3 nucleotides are TGTGCCTGGAGTCGCGTGGACACTGAAGCTTTCTTT.

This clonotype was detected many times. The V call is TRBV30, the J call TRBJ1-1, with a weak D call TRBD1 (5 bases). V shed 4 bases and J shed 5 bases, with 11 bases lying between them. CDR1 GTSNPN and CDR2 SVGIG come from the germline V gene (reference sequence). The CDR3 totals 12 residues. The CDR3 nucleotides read TGTGCCTGGACGGGGGGACGGACTGAAGCTTTCTTT. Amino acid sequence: CAWTGGRTEAFF.

DNA for the CDR3: TGTGCCAGCAGCTACACTAGCGGGAGCACAGATACGCAGTATTTT. Its protein product is CASSYTSGSTDTQYF. The chain joins TRBV6-5 to TRBJ2-3, with 9 bases lining up with TRBD2. Germline V gene lookup returns CDR1 MNHEY and CDR2 SVGAGI. The CDR3 loop spans 15 amino acids. Germline trimming cut 6 bases from V and 0 bases from J; bases unmatched to any gene: 4.

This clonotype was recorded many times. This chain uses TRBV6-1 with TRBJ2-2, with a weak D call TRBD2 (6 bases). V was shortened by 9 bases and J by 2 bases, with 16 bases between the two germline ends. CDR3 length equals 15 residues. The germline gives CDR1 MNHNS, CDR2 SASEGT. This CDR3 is CASFSGTVNTGELFF. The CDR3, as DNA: TGTGCCAGTTTTTCTGGGACTGTAAACACCGGGGAGCTGTTTTTT.

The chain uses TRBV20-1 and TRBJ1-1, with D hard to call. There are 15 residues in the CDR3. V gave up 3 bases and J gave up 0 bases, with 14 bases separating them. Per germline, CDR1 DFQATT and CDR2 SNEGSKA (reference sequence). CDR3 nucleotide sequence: TGCAGTGCTAGTAGTGTTGGACGTGTGAACACTGAAGCTTTCTTT. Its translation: CSASSVGRVNTEAFF.

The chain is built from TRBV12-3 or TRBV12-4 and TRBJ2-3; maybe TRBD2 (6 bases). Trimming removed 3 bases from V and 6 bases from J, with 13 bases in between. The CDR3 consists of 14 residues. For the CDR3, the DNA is TGTGCCAGCAGTTTTCCCCGCGGGGTTGATACGCAGTATTTT. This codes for CASSFPRGVDTQYF.

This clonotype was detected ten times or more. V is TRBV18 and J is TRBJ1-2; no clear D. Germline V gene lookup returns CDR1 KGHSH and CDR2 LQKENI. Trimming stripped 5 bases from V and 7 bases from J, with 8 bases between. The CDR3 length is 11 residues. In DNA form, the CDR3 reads TGTGCCAGCTCAGCGCTGGGTGGCTACACCTTC. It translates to CASSALGGYTF. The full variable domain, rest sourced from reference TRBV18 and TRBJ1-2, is NAGVMQNPRHLVRRRGQEARLRCSPMKGHSHVYWYRQLPEEGLKFMVYLQKENIIDESGMPKERFSAEFPKEGPSILRIQQVVRGDSAAYFCASSALGGYTFGSGTRLTVV.

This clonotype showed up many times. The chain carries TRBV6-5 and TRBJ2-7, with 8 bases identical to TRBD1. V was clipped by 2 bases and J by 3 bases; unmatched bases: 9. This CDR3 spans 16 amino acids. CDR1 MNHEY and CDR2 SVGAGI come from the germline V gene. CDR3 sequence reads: CASSYGRTGLNYEQYF. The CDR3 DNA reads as TGTGCCAGCAGTTACGGACGGACAGGGTTGAACTACGAGCAGTACTTC.

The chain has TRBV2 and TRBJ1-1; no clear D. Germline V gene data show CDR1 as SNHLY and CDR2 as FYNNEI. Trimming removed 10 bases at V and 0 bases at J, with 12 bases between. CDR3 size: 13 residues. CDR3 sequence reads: CATAPGMNTEAFF. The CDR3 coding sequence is TGTGCCACCGCCCCGGGGATGAACACTGAAGCTTTCTTT.

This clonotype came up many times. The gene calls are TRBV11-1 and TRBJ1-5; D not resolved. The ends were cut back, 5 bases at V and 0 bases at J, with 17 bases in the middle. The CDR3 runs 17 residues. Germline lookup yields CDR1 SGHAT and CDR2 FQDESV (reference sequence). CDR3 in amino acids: CASSVSAGRNSNQPQHF. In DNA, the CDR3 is TGTGCCAGCAGCGTCAGCGCGGGGAGAAATAGCAATCAGCCCCAGCATTTT. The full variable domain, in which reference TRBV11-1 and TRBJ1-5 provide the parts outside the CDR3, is EAEVAQSPRYKITEKSQAVAFWCDPISGHATLYWYRQILGQGPELLVQFQDESVVDDSQLPKDRFSAERLKGVDSTLKIQPAELGDSAMYLCASSVSAGRNSNQPQHFGDGTRLSIL.